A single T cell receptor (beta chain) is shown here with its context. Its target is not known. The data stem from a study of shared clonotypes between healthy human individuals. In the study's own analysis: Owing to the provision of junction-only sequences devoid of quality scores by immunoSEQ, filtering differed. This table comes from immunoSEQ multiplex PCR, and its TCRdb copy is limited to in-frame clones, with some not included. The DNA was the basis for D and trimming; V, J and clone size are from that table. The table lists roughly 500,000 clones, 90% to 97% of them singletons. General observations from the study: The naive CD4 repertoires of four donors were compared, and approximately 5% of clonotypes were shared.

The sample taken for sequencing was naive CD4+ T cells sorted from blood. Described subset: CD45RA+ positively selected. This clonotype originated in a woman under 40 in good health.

The DNA for the CDR3 is TGTGCCAGCAGACTACAGGGGGCCGTTCAGCCCCAGCATTTT. Residues: CASRLQGAVQPQHF. The rearrangement links TRBV6-1 to TRBJ1-5; 9 bases are a match to TRBD1. The CDR3 runs to 14 residues. CDR1 is MNHNS, CDR2 SASEGT, per germline. The V gene end was trimmed by 6 bases and the J gene end by 6 bases; junction bases not matched to a gene: 6.